What follows are 2 T cell receptor beta chains derived from one specimen sequenced in a study of T cell responses to AZD1222 COVID-19 vaccine. Libraries were prepared by immunoSEQ multiplex PCR; TCRdb keeps only in-frame clonotypes and omits some of them. Altogether around 100,000 clones are present, about 87% being singletons, with the ten largest covering more than 1.5%. This specimen was peripheral blood, taken on day 0 of AZD1222 vaccination. The receptors stem from an adult in good health.

This rearrangement joins TRBV30 to TRBJ1-1; D gene uncertain. Trimming removed 5 bases from V and 0 bases from J, with 7 bases in between. The CDR3 extends over 12 amino acids. In germline, CDR1 is GTSNPN, CDR2 SVGIG (reference sequence). CDR3 sequence: CAWQQLNTEAFF. The CDR3 DNA reads TGTGCCTGGCAACAACTGAACACTGAAGCTTTCTTT.

The chain links TRBV25-1 to TRBJ2-7; D call uncertain. The ends were cut back, 3 bases at V and 6 bases at J, with 9 bases in the middle. This CDR3 has 12 residues. The germline CDR1 and CDR2 sequences are MGHDK and SYGVNS. CDR3 nucleotides: TGTGCCAGCAGTGATAAAATGGGCGAGCAGTACTTC. This codes for CASSDKMGEQYF.